The 29 T cell receptor beta chains presented below share a single source sample, sequenced in a study of shared clonotypes between healthy human individuals. Sequenced by immunoSEQ multiplex PCR; TCRdb stores in-frame clones only, minus some. The profile shows 1,400,000 or so clones, roughly 98.5% of them singletons. Sequencing was carried out using naive CD4+ T cells sorted from blood. Documented subset: CD45RA+ positively selected. The origin of the receptors is a man younger than 40 in good health.

In its sample, this clone was seen a few times. The sample carries other DNA sequences with the same CDR3. This sequence joins TRBV28 and TRBJ2-7; D gene ambiguous. CDR1 MDHEN and CDR2 SYDVKM come from the germline V gene. With 6 bases removed from V and 2 bases from J, the gap between germline ends came to 5 bases. This CDR3 region has 11 residues. This CDR3 reads CASSSPYEQYF. The CDR3 DNA reads TGTGCCAGCAGCTCCCCCTACGAGCAGTACTTC.

The V and J genes are TRBV2 and TRBJ1-2, with no clear D. The germline CDR1 and CDR2 sequences are SNHLY and FYNNEI. V lost 0 bases and J 10 bases, leaving 15 bases between the germline ends. The CDR3 has 14 amino acids. The CDR3 DNA follows: TGTGCCAGCAGTGAAGCGGAGGTACGAACGGTCTACACCTTC. This encodes CASSEAEVRTVYTF.

The rearrangement joins TRBV7-7 to TRBJ2-5; TRBD1 matches at 9 bases. CDR1 SSHAT and CDR2 FNYEAQ come from the germline V gene (reference sequence). This CDR3 spans 14 amino acids. V was pared by 4 bases and J by 4 bases, with 4 bases of the junction left unmatched. CDR3 in amino acids: CASSSDRGTETQYF. The CDR3 DNA sequence: TGTGCCAGCAGCTCGGACAGGGGAACAGAGACCCAGTACTTC.

The chain has TRBV19 and TRBJ2-7; 10 bases line up with TRBD1. Germline CDR1 LNHDA, CDR2 SQIVND (reference sequence). This CDR3 is built from 13 residues. V trimming: 5 bases; J trimming: 6 bases; junction bases outside the gene matches: 4. For the CDR3, the DNA is TGTGCCAGTAGTCGCGGACAGGGGGGCGAGCAGTACTTC. It yields the protein CASSRGQGGEQYF. The variable domain in full, with the rest retrieved from reference TRBV19 and TRBJ2-7, is DGGITQSPKYLFRKEGQNVTLSCEQNLNHDAMYWYRQDPGQGLRLIYYSQIVNDFQKGDIAEGYSVSREKKESFPLTVTSAQKNPTAFYLCASSRGQGGEQYFGPGTRLTVT.

This clone has a single count. The gene calls are TRBV28 and TRBJ1-1, with a weak D call TRBD1 (5 bases). CDR3 length: 14 residues. Germline V gene lookup returns CDR1 MDHEN and CDR2 SYDVKM. The germline V and J ends were trimmed by 7 bases and 1 base, with 13 bases remaining between them. The CDR3 loop is CASIKAGRNTEAFF. CDR3 nucleotide sequence: TGTGCCAGCATTAAGGCAGGGCGGAACACTGAAGCTTTCTTT.

V and J are TRBV10-3 and TRBJ1-2, with TRBD1 matching 10 bases. CDR1 is ENHRY and CDR2 is SYGVKD in the germline V gene. The V and J ends lost 3 bases and 6 bases, in that order; junction bases with no gene match: 4. The CDR3 contains 14 residues. The CDR3 loop is CAISEGTGEHGYTF. DNA for the CDR3: TGTGCCATCAGTGAAGGGACAGGGGAGCATGGCTACACCTTC.

The chain carries TRBV28 and TRBJ1-3; D is unclear. The V and J ends lost 5 bases and 2 bases respectively, with 10 bases between them. This CDR3 has 14 residues. Looked up from germline, CDR1 is MDHEN and CDR2 is SYDVKM. The CDR3 loop is CASSPPAAGNTIYF. CDR3 nucleotide sequence: TGTGCCAGCAGTCCCCCGGCAGCTGGAAACACCATATATTTT.

In the case of this clone: At the DNA level, this CDR3 is encoded by other sequences in the same sample as well. The V and J genes are TRBV18 and TRBJ2-2; tentative D call: TRBD2 (6 bases). V was shortened by 1 base and J by 0 bases, with 9 bases between the two germline ends. This CDR3 contains 16 residues. The germline V gene has CDR1 KGHSH and CDR2 LQKENI. For the CDR3, the DNA is TGTGCCAGCTCACCACTTGCGGGACCGAACACCGGGGAGCTGTTTTTT. This translates into CASSPLAGPNTGELFF.

The V call is TRBV5-1, the J call TRBJ2-1; the D gene is possibly TRBD2 (5 bases). The V and J ends lost 4 bases and 7 bases respectively, with 24 bases between them. Germline assignment: CDR1 SGHRS and CDR2 YFSETQ. The CDR3 extends over 17 amino acids. The CDR3 spells CASSRFPRGPMGNEQFF. CDR3 DNA: TGCGCCAGCAGCCGATTCCCTCGCGGGCCTATGGGAAATGAGCAGTTCTTC.

The V gene is TRBV2, the J gene TRBJ2-2; 10 positions agree with TRBD1. CDR1 SNHLY and CDR2 FYNNEI come from the germline V gene. The CDR3 has 16 residues. V lost 8 bases and J lost 5; bases outside the gene matches: 11. This CDR3 reads CASRRPGQGSTGELFF. Written as DNA, the CDR3 is TGTGCCAGCCGGCGTCCGGGACAGGGGTCAACCGGGGAGCTGTTTTTT.

Note on this clone: The junction does not match germline at one end; this may be a read error. V usage is TRBV15 and J usage is TRBJ2-1, with D unresolved. The CDR3 spans 14 residues. Germline values: CDR1 LNHNV, CDR2 YYDKDF (reference sequence). CDR3: CATSRGYDWPALVF. DNA for the CDR3: TGTGCCACCAGCAGAGGCTACGATTGGCCCGCACTTGTCTTC.

J is TRBJ2-2 and V is TRBV10-2, with D unresolved. V was shortened by 3 bases and J by 1 base, with 6 bases between the two germline ends. This CDR3 spans 14 amino acids. Germline-derived CDR1 and CDR2 are WSHSY and SAAADI. For the CDR3, the DNA is TGCGCCAGCAGTGAAGACTTGAACACCGGGGAGCTGTTTTTT. It is translated as CASSEDLNTGELFF.

The CDR3 loop reads CASSPPGFNQPQHF. For the CDR3, the DNA is TGTGCCAGCAGCCCCCCGGGGTTTAATCAGCCCCAGCATTTT. The J gene is TRBJ1-5, the V gene TRBV28; no clear D gene. The germline V and J ends were trimmed by 6 bases and 4 bases, with 13 bases remaining between them. Germline values: CDR1 MDHEN, CDR2 SYDVKM. This CDR3 region has 14 residues.

The V and J genes are TRBV29-1 and TRBJ1-5; 7 nucleotides line up with TRBD1. Germline assignment: CDR1 SQVTM and CDR2 ANQGSEA. With 4 bases clipped from V and 7 bases from J, the junction kept 7 bases outside the gene matches. CDR3 length equals 13 residues. DNA for the CDR3: TGCAGCGTTGGACAGGGTTCTGGACAGCCCCAGCATTTT. It specifies CSVGQGSGQPQHF. The whole variable domain, filled in from reference TRBV29-1 and TRBJ1-5, reads SAVISQKPSRDICQRGTSLTIQCQVDSQVTMMFWYRQQPGQSLTLIATANQGSEATYESGFVIDKFPISRPNLTFSTLTVSNMSPEDSSIYLCSVGQGSGQPQHFGDGTRLSIL.

A remark on this clone: The same CDR3 also results from other DNA sequences found in this sample. This chain uses TRBV14 with TRBJ2-5, with D unresolved. Deletions cut 1 base from V and 4 bases from J, with 4 bases between. CDR3 length equals 12 residues. From germline, CDR1 is SGHDN and CDR2 FVKESK. The CDR3 protein is CASSQVRETQYF. CDR3 in DNA: TGTGCCAGCAGCCAAGTCCGAGAGACCCAGTACTTC.

This chain uses TRBV15 with TRBJ1-2; D is unresolved. V shed 0 bases and J shed 3 bases, with 8 bases lying between them. The CDR3 extends over 14 amino acids. The germline gives CDR1 LNHNV, CDR2 YYDKDF (reference sequence). CDR3 region: CATSRDFEDYGYTF. DNA of the CDR3: TGTGCCACCAGCAGAGATTTCGAGGACTATGGCTACACCTTC. Drawing the rest from reference TRBV15 and TRBJ1-2, the complete variable domain is DAMVIQNPRYQVTQFGKPVTLSCSQTLNHNVMYWYQQKSSQAPKLLFHYYDKDFNNEADTPDNFQSRRPNTSFCFLDIRSPGLGDTAMYLCATSRDFEDYGYTFGSGTRLTVV.

This chain joins TRBV9 and TRBJ2-7; D gene ambiguous. The CDR3 sequence is 14 residues long. CDR1 SGDLS and CDR2 YYNGEE come from the germline V gene. Between the trimmed V and J ends, which lost 2 bases and 1 base, there was a span of 10 bases. For the CDR3, the DNA is TGTGCCAGCAGCGTTTCGTCCCGTTCCTACGAGCAGTACTTC. Translation gives CASSVSSRSYEQYF.

The genes are TRBV5-1 and TRBJ2-7, with D perhaps matching TRBD1 (6 bases). Trimming removed 4 bases from V and 2 bases from J, with 19 bases in between. Germline CDR1 and CDR2: SGHRS and YFSETQ. The CDR3 runs 16 residues. The CDR3 sequence is CASSLRHDRSTYEQYF. The CDR3 DNA reads as TGCGCCAGCAGCCTACGCCACGACAGGAGCACCTACGAGCAGTACTTC.

The rearrangement links TRBV15 to TRBJ2-1, with a possible D match to TRBD1 (5 bases). CDR1 is LNHNV, CDR2 YYDKDF, per germline (reference sequence). Trimming left V 7 bases short and J 0 bases short, with 19 bases between. The CDR3 runs to 17 residues. CDR3 DNA sequence: TGTGCCACCACCGCCGAATGGGGCCGGAGCTCCTACAATGAGCAGTTCTTC. It translates to CATTAEWGRSSYNEQFF. Full variable domain (outside the CDR3, taken from reference TRBV15 and TRBJ2-1): DAMVIQNPRYQVTQFGKPVTLSCSQTLNHNVMYWYQQKSSQAPKLLFHYYDKDFNNEADTPDNFQSRRPNTSFCFLDIRSPGLGDTAMYLCATTAEWGRSSYNEQFFGPGTRLTVL.

This chain joins TRBV7-9 and TRBJ1-2, with 8 bases that match TRBD1. The CDR3 spans 16 residues. J was trimmed by 7 bases and V by 2 bases; bases with no gene match: 12. CDR1 is SEHNR and CDR2 is FQNEAQ in the germline V gene (reference sequence). Written as DNA, the CDR3 is TGTGCCAGCAGCTTAAGGGAGTCAGGGGGCGCAGGTGGCTACACCTTC. As protein: CASSLRESGGAGGYTF.

The chain is built from TRBV10-2 and TRBJ2-7; the D call may be TRBD1 or TRBD2 (6 bases each). Germline V gene sequence: CDR1 WSHSY, CDR2 SAAADI. The ends were cut back, 8 bases at V and 4 bases at J, with 15 bases in the middle. CDR3 length equals 13 residues. The chain's CDR3 is CASLRGERYEQYF. DNA of the CDR3: TGCGCCAGCCTGAGGGGGGAGAGATACGAGCAGTACTTC.

This clone was seen only once. V is TRBV7-2 and J is TRBJ1-4, with D uncertain. The CDR3 has 16 residues. Deletions cut 4 bases from V and 8 bases from J, with 20 bases between. Germline V CDR1 and CDR2: SGHTA, FQGNSA. CDR3 residues: CASSYVSGGGGEKLFF. The CDR3 bases are TGTGCCAGCAGCTATGTTAGCGGAGGTGGTGGGGAAAAACTGTTTTTT. The full variable domain, in which reference TRBV7-2 and TRBJ1-4 provide the parts outside the CDR3, is GAGVSQSPSNKVTEKGKDVELRCDPISGHTALYWYRQSLGQGLEFLIYFQGNSAPDKSGLPSDRFSAERTGGSVSTLTIQRTQQEDSAVYLCASSYVSGGGGEKLFFGSGTQLSVL.

This chain uses TRBV10-3 with TRBJ1-5; possibly TRBD1 for D (6 bases). Trimming took off 2 bases at V and 0 bases at J, with 11 bases between the two ends. The CDR3 has 16 amino acids. CDR1 is ENHRY and CDR2 is SYGVKD in the germline V gene. This chain's CDR3 is CAISENQGISNQPQHF. The CDR3, as DNA: TGTGCCATCAGTGAGAACCAGGGGATTAGCAATCAGCCCCAGCATTTT.

The V and J genes are TRBV18 and TRBJ2-4; TRBD1 matches 8 bases. V lost 6 bases and J lost 8; bases outside the gene matches: 6. Germline loops: CDR1 KGHSH, CDR2 LQKENI. This CDR3 is built from 13 residues. The CDR3 DNA reads TGTGCCAGCTCCCCCAGGGGGCAAGACATTCAGTACTTC. Translation: CASSPRGQDIQYF.

This clone appeared a single time. The chain couples TRBV5-6 to TRBJ2-7; 9 nucleotides align to TRBD2. The CDR3 runs to 15 residues. CDR1 is SGHDT and CDR2 is YYEEEE in the germline V gene. V lost 6 bases, J lost 5 bases, and 12 bases stayed unmatched. The CDR3 bases are TGTGCCAGCAAAGGCACGACTAGCGGAAGGGACGAGCAGTACTTC. Protein product: CASKGTTSGRDEQYF. Variable domain in full (rest from reference TRBV5-6 and TRBJ2-7): DAGVTQSPTHLIKTRGQQVTLRCSPKSGHDTVSWYQQALGQGPQFIFQYYEEEERQRGNFPDRFSGHQFPNYSSELNVNALLLGDSALYLCASKGTTSGRDEQYFGPGTRLTVT.

The chain combines TRBV29-1 with TRBJ2-3; 9 bases agree with TRBD2. This CDR3 spans 12 amino acids. Germline V CDR1 and CDR2: SQVTM, ANQGSEA. Losses at the gene ends were 7 bases for V and 4 bases for J; bases not matched to a gene: 3. The CDR3 region is CSGREGPDTQYF. The CDR3 coding sequence is TGCAGCGGGCGGGAGGGCCCAGATACGCAGTATTTT.

This chain connects TRBV4-1 to TRBJ2-7; D might be TRBD1 (5 bases). With 0 bases removed from V and 4 bases from J, the gap between germline ends came to 13 bases. This CDR3 has 15 residues. Germline CDR1 reads MGHRA; CDR2 reads YSYEKL. DNA for the CDR3: TGCGCCAGCAGCCAAGATCAGGGTTTTTCTTACGAGCAGTACTTC. Translation gives CASSQDQGFSYEQYF.

The J gene is TRBJ1-1, the V gene TRBV19; perhaps TRBD1 as D (5 bases). CDR3 length equals 13 residues. From germline, CDR1 is LNHDA and CDR2 SQIVND (reference sequence). V was pared by 5 bases and J by 4 bases, with 11 bases between. The CDR3 sequence is CASSVRRGTEAFF. In DNA form, the CDR3 reads TGTGCCAGTAGTGTCCGTAGGGGCACTGAAGCTTTCTTT.

V gene TRBV28 combines with J gene TRBJ2-5; the match to TRBD2 covers 7 bases. This CDR3 spans 13 amino acids. Germline V gives CDR1 MDHEN, CDR2 SYDVKM. Trimming cost V 3 bases and J 4 bases; bases outside gene matches: 2. CDR3 nucleotides: TGTGCCAGCAGTTTCGGGGGGACAGAGACCCAGTACTTC. As protein: CASSFGGTETQYF.